What follows are 25 T cell receptor beta chains derived from one specimen sequenced in a study of tumor-infiltrating lymphocytes in localized non-small cell lung cancer. Only in-frame clones appear in the TCRdb table, and some are missing; sequencing was by immunoSEQ multiplex PCR. The data hold just over 14,000 clones, with 81% observed a single time. The specimen sequenced was lung tumor tissue. Receptor source: a human donor with non-small cell lung cancer.

In its sample, this clone is medium-sized. The genes are TRBV5-6 and TRBJ2-1, with 8 bases aligning to TRBD1. V shed 0 bases, J shed 8 bases, and the junction held 7 bases outside the gene matches. The CDR3 runs to 15 residues. CDR1 and CDR2 (germline): SGHDT, YYEEEE. For the CDR3, the DNA is TGTGCCAGCAGCTTGGATAGGACAGGGATCGATGAGCAGTTCTTC. Its translation: CASSLDRTGIDEQFF.

J is TRBJ1-1 and V is TRBV6-6, with D uncertain. In germline, CDR1 is MNHNY, CDR2 SVGAGI (reference sequence). Trimming removed 0 bases at V and 6 bases at J, with 8 bases between. The CDR3 consists of 13 residues. DNA of the CDR3: TGTGCCAGCAGTTACTCGATATCCCCTGAAGCTTTCTTT. Translation gives CASSYSISPEAFF.

V usage is TRBV6-6 and J usage is TRBJ2-1; tentatively, D is TRBD2 (6 bases). The CDR3 is 14 residues long. The ends were cut back, 6 bases at V and 8 bases at J, with 17 bases in the middle. The germline V gene has CDR1 MNHNY and CDR2 SVGAGI (reference sequence). This CDR3 reads CASRRAGSRDEQFF. The DNA for the CDR3 is TGTGCCAGCAGACGCGCCGGGAGCCGCGATGAGCAGTTCTTC.

V is TRBV4-3 and J is TRBJ2-2; D uncertain. V was pared by 1 base and J by 4 bases, with 13 bases between. There are 16 residues in the CDR3. Germline lookup yields CDR1 LGHNA and CDR2 YSLEER. CDR3 loop: CASSQVSLRSTGELFF. CDR3 DNA: TGCGCCAGCAGCCAAGTCAGCCTCAGATCCACCGGGGAGCTGTTTTTT.

This clone was detected only a few times. The chain couples TRBV4-3 to TRBJ2-6, with a weak D call TRBD1 (6 bases). The CDR3 contains 17 residues. Germline assignment: CDR1 LGHNA and CDR2 YSLEER. V was trimmed by 5 bases and J by 2 bases, leaving 16 bases between them. CDR3 DNA sequence: TGCGCCAGCAGCGTTGGTCCAACAGGGACTGGGGCCAACGTCCTGACTTTC. Protein: CASSVGPTGTGANVLTF.

The CDR3 is CASRGGTYEQYF. The CDR3 nucleotides are TGTGCCAGCAGGGGGGGGACCTACGAGCAGTACTTC. The rearrangement links TRBV6-6 to TRBJ2-7, with 7 bases aligning to TRBD2. V trimming: 6 bases; J trimming: 2 bases; junction bases outside the gene matches: 1. There are 12 residues in the CDR3. Germline V gives CDR1 MNHNY, CDR2 SVGAGI (reference sequence).

This chain links TRBV5-4 with TRBJ1-6; D is ambiguous. Trimming stripped 0 bases from V and 5 bases from J, with 0 bases between. The germline V gene has CDR1 SGHNT and CDR2 YYREEE (reference sequence). The CDR3 length is 12 residues. This CDR3 reads CASSLDNSPLHF. CDR3 in DNA: TGTGCCAGCAGCTTGGATAATTCACCCCTCCACTTT.

This chain links TRBV5-4 with TRBJ2-3; 7 nucleotides match TRBD1. The CDR3 contains 15 residues. Looked up from germline, CDR1 is SGHNT and CDR2 is YYREEE (reference sequence). V trimming: 4 bases; J trimming: 2 bases; junction bases outside the gene matches: 7. CDR3 coding DNA: TGTGCCAGCAGCGAGGTGACAGGGAACACAGATACGCAGTATTTT. Its translation is CASSEVTGNTDTQYF. The full variable domain, its missing parts supplied by reference TRBV5-4 and TRBJ2-3, is ETGVTQSPTHLIKTRGQQVTLRCSSQSGHNTVSWYQQALGQGPQFIFQYYREEENGRGNFPPRFSGLQFPNYSSELNVNALELDDSALYLCASSEVTGNTDTQYFGPGTRLTVL.

The CDR3 region has the DNA TGTGCCAGCAGCATAGACAGGGACTCACCCCTCCACTTT. Encoded protein: CASSIDRDSPLHF. J is TRBJ1-6 and V is TRBV5-4; 7 nucleotides match TRBD1. V trimming: 4 bases; J trimming: 10 bases; junction bases outside the gene matches: 5. This CDR3 is 13 amino acids long. Germline loops: CDR1 SGHNT, CDR2 YYREEE (reference sequence).

This chain uses TRBV11-3 with TRBJ2-2; a weak D match, TRBD2 (6 bases). In germline, CDR1 is SGHNT, CDR2 YENEEA. The CDR3 spans 19 residues. With 3 bases removed from V and 5 bases from J, the gap between germline ends came to 25 bases. As DNA, the CDR3 is TGTGCCAGCAGCTTCGGACTATTTGACGAGGGTGAAGGAACCGGGGAGCTGTTTTTT. Translating gives CASSFGLFDEGEGTGELFF.

This chain links TRBV5-8 with TRBJ1-3, with D hard to call. Germline assignment: CDR1 SGHTS and CDR2 YDEGEE. V gave up 8 bases and J gave up 1 base, with 13 bases separating them. This CDR3 is built from 14 residues. CDR3 coding DNA: TGTGCCAGTCTGCTTCCGGGTTCTGGAAACACCATATATTTT. This sequence encodes CASLLPGSGNTIYF.

This sequence joins TRBV13 and TRBJ2-3, with a tentative D call TRBD2 (5 bases). Trimming left V 3 bases short and J 1 base short, with 8 bases between. The CDR3 spans 14 residues. The germline CDR1 and CDR2 sequences are PRHDT and FYEKMQ (reference sequence). The CDR3 region is CASSFGSGTDTQYF. CDR3 nucleotide sequence: TGTGCCAGCAGCTTCGGTAGCGGCACAGATACGCAGTATTTT.

The chain links TRBV6-6 to TRBJ1-5; no definite D call. Germline V CDR1 and CDR2: MNHNY, SVGAGI (reference sequence). V was shortened by 5 bases and J by 7 bases, with 15 bases between the two germline ends. CDR3 length equals 14 residues. The CDR3 loop reads CASSVTLGKQPQHF. CDR3 bases: TGTGCCAGCAGTGTTACGTTAGGAAAACAGCCCCAGCATTTT.

This chain joins TRBV6-6 and TRBJ2-2; perhaps D is TRBD1 or TRBD2 (5 bases each). Germline assignment: CDR1 MNHNY and CDR2 SVGAGI (reference sequence). Trimming stripped 6 bases from V and 7 bases from J, with 18 bases between. CDR3 length: 15 residues. The CDR3 reads CASSIRGVGGGELFF. Written as DNA, the CDR3 is TGTGCCAGCAGCATAAGGGGAGTTGGGGGCGGGGAGCTGTTTTTT.

This chain links TRBV7-2 with TRBJ2-1; D perhaps matches TRBD2 (6 bases). In germline, CDR1 is SGHTA, CDR2 FQGNSA. The CDR3 loop spans 15 amino acids. Trimming left V 3 bases short and J 9 bases short, with 18 bases between. CDR3 nucleotide sequence: TGTGCCAGCAGCTTTGACGGACGGGAGTCGGGTGAGCAGTTCTTC. Translation: CASSFDGRESGEQFF.

In this sample, this clone turned up once. The same CDR3 is also encoded by other DNA sequences in this sample. This chain connects TRBV7-2 to TRBJ2-7; D is undetermined. Looked up from germline, CDR1 is SGHTA and CDR2 is FQGNSA. Trimming took off 3 bases at V and 1 base at J, with 7 bases between the two ends. This CDR3 has 13 amino acids. The CDR3 loop is CASSFGQSYEQYF. CDR3 nucleotide sequence: TGTGCCAGCAGCTTCGGGCAGTCCTACGAGCAGTACTTC.

The chain has TRBV27 and TRBJ1-4; 7 bases map to TRBD1. The CDR3 sequence is 13 residues long. The V segment lost 4 bases and the J segment 8 bases; nucleotides outside the gene matches: 4. CDR1 and CDR2 (germline): MNHEY, SMNVEV (reference sequence). The CDR3 sequence: CASSYPGQEKLFF. The CDR3 DNA is TGTGCCAGCAGTTACCCGGGACAGGAAAAACTGTTTTTT.

This chain joins TRBV6-1 and TRBJ1-2, with TRBD1 as a possible D gene (6 bases). V was pared by 8 bases and J by 2 bases, with 18 bases between. This CDR3 is 15 amino acids long. Germline values: CDR1 MNHNS, CDR2 SASEGT. The CDR3 bases are TGTGCCAGCGGGCAGTGGAGACAGGCCAACTATGGCTACACCTTC. Protein: CASGQWRQANYGYTF.

The gene calls are TRBV19 and TRBJ2-3; TRBD2 is a possible D gene (6 bases). From germline, CDR1 is LNHDA and CDR2 SQIVND (reference sequence). The ends were cut back, 6 bases at V and 4 bases at J, with 14 bases in the middle. The CDR3 runs 14 residues. The CDR3 region is CASRTRGSPDTQYF. The CDR3 DNA reads as TGTGCCAGTAGGACTAGAGGTTCTCCAGATACGCAGTATTTT.

This clone was seen more than once but under ten times. V and J are TRBV19 and TRBJ1-5, with D unclear. CDR3 length: 13 residues. Germline assignment: CDR1 LNHDA and CDR2 SQIVND (reference sequence). The V end was cut by 4 bases, the J end by 3 bases, with 7 bases between. This CDR3 reads CASSTGPNQPQHF. In nucleotides, the CDR3 is TGTGCCAGTAGTACCGGGCCCAATCAGCCCCAGCATTTT.

This clone was picked up a small number of times. The chain couples TRBV21-1 to TRBJ2-3. TRBV21-1 is assigned pseudogene status. The CDR3 has 14 amino acids. CDR3 loop: CASTPPSSTDTQYF. CDR3 DNA: TGTGCCAGCACCCCTCCCTCAAGCACAGATACGCAGTATTTT.

This chain joins TRBV2 and TRBJ2-1; maybe TRBD2 (6 bases). V shed 1 base and J shed 6 bases, with 13 bases lying between them. CDR1 is SNHLY and CDR2 is FYNNEI in the germline V gene. The CDR3 extends over 15 amino acids. In DNA, the CDR3 is TGTGCCAGCAGTGAAGGGCTAGCGATGAGCAATGAGCAGTTCTTC. It codes for CASSEGLAMSNEQFF.

The J gene is TRBJ2-1, the V gene TRBV4-3; D call uncertain. The CDR3 extends over 15 amino acids. CDR1 and CDR2 from the germline V gene are LGHNA and YSLEER. The germline V and J ends were trimmed by 0 bases and 2 bases, with 8 bases remaining between them. The CDR3 here is CASSQEGAAYNEQFF. CDR3 nucleotides: TGCGCCAGCAGCCAAGAAGGAGCAGCCTACAATGAGCAGTTCTTC.

The CDR3, as DNA: TGTGCCAGCAGTGGGGGGACAGAAAACGCCGAAGCTTTCTTT. Its protein product is CASSGGTENAEAFF. The chain is built from TRBV25-1 and TRBJ1-1; TRBD1 aligns across 7 bases. Germline CDR1 reads MGHDK; CDR2 reads SYGVNS. There are 14 residues in the CDR3. Trimming at V came to 4 bases and at J to 8 bases, leaving 10 bases not matched to a gene.

The chain uses TRBV19 and TRBJ1-1; possible D gene TRBD1, 5 bases. The CDR3 covers 14 residues. Germline CDR1 and CDR2: LNHDA and SQIVND (reference sequence). Trimming shortened V by 1 base and J by 4 bases, and 10 bases separated the two germline ends. The CDR3 coding sequence is TGTGCCAGTAGTATAGTTCCGGGGCCCACTGAAGCTTTCTTT. This codes for CASSIVPGPTEAFF.